This T cell receptor beta chain derives from a study of cytomegalovirus exposure and HLA in healthy donors. Study overall: Earlier findings included over 90 million unique TCR beta sequences obtained from 150 million to 200 million T cells.

Primers: 60 Vbeta forward and 13 Jbeta reverse. Clones were read by immunoSEQ multiplex PCR, and TCRdb kept only the in-frame ones, dropping some. The sample records 25,000 to 40,000 clones, 65% being singletons. After removal of 5 bases from V and 10 bases from J, the junction contained 11 bases not matched to a gene. Germline V CDR1 and CDR2: SEHNR, FQNEAQ (reference sequence). There are 13 residues in the CDR3. Sequenced: PBMCs. J is TRBJ2-7 and V is TRBV7-9; 7 bases align to TRBD2. The clonotype originates from a man aged 45-65 years in good health and CMV-seropositive. The chain's CDR3 is CASSALSGITQYF. The CDR3 DNA follows: TGTGCCAGCAGCGCCCTAAGCGGGATTACCCAGTACTTC.